The rows below give T cell receptor beta chains drawn from one sample of a study of T-cell memory formation after mild COVID-19. Each CDR3 protein gets one entry after TCRdb re-called the 5' RACE reads with MiXCR. Here the sample spans hundreds of thousands of distinct CDR3 sequences, roughly an eighth being singletons. The sample was PBMCs or a T cell subset sorted from them (not recorded which). These receptors all come from a man between 18 and 35 years old who had mild COVID-19 (a few samples of this study predate the infection). Cell type and time point are not known. Both conserved end residues are part of each CDR3. The D gene is left open where the match is weak. Some rows have no size entry. The others give once, few or many, or a class for an expanded clone.

>.|TRBD1|TRBV7-9|TRBJ1-4
TGTGCCAGCAGCCCCCGGGACAGGGTGGGAAAACTGTTTTTT
CASSPRDRVGKLFF
>.|TRBD1|TRBV7-9|TRBJ2-1
TGTGCCAGCTTGGTGGGTCAGGGGGTGTTGTACAATGAGCAGTTCTTC
CASLVGQGVLYNEQFF
>few|.|TRBV3-1|TRBJ2-7
TGTGCCAGCAGCGTGGGGCTGCCTCCCTACGAGCAGTACTTC
CASSVGLPPYEQYF
>few|.|TRBV3-1|TRBJ1-1
TGTGCCAGCAGCCATCCTCAGAGGAACACTGAAGCTTTCTTT
CASSHPQRNTEAFF
>many|TRBD1|TRBV6-5|TRBJ1-1
TGTGCCAGCAGTAGGAATGGGGACAGCAACACTGAAGCTTTCTTT
CASSRNGDSNTEAFF
>.|.|TRBV4-1|TRBJ2-6
TGCGCCAGCAGCCAAGTCAGCCCGATCTCTGGGGCCAACGTCCTGACTTTC
CASSQVSPISGANVLTF
>many|TRBD1|TRBV2|TRBJ1-5
TGTGCCAGCAGTGGCACAGGGGGCGATCAGCCCCAGCATTTT
CASSGTGGDQPQHF
>few|.|TRBV20-1|TRBJ1-1
TGCAGTGCTAGAGAAGCCGCCCCAGGGAGGCCTGAAGCTTTCTTT
CSAREAAPGRPEAFF
>.|.|TRBV18|TRBJ1-2
TGTGCCAGCTCACCGGACGGGCACTTAGGCTACACCTTC
CASSPDGHLGYTF
>few|TRBD1|TRBV23-1|TRBJ1-5
TGCGCCAGCAGTCACCTAGGACAGGTTTACAATCAGCCCCAGCATTTT
CASSHLGQVYNQPQHF
>few|TRBD1|TRBV10-3|TRBJ1-3
TGTGCCATCAGTGAAAGACAGGGGAACACCATATATTTT
CAISERQGNTIYF
>many|.|TRBV29-1|TRBJ2-7
TGCAGCGTTGCGGGGGCCGACGAGCAGTACTTC
CSVAGADEQYF
>few|TRBD1|TRBV5-1|TRBJ1-1
TGCGCCAGCAGCTTGGCCGGGACAGGGGTGGCTGAAGCTTTCTTT
CASSLAGTGVAEAFF
>few|TRBD1|TRBV2|TRBJ2-3
TGTGCCAGCAGGAGACAGGGGATGAAGGCACATTCAGATACGCAGTATTTT
CASRRQGMKAHSDTQYF
>.|TRBD1|TRBV6-2/TRBV6-3|TRBJ2-3
TGTGCCAGCAGAGGGGGCCGCACAGATACGCAGTATTTT
CASRGGRTDTQYF
>few|TRBD1|TRBV7-7|TRBJ2-2
TGTGCCAGCAGCCTAAGGACAGGGCGAATCACCGGGGAGCTGTTTTTT
CASSLRTGRITGELFF
>few|.|TRBV6-6|TRBJ2-5
TGTGCCAGCACTCGAGGGGCAGTGGAGACCCAGTACTTC
CASTRGAVETQYF
>few|TRBD1|TRBV5-1|TRBJ1-1
TGCGCCAGCAGCACCGGGACAGCACTCATGAACACTGAAGCTTTCTTT
CASSTGTALMNTEAFF
>few|TRBD1|TRBV27|TRBJ2-3
TGTGCCAGCAGTCTCCTAAGACAGGGGGCAATTACAGATACGCAGTATTTT
CASSLLRQGAITDTQYF
>.|.|TRBV6-6|TRBJ2-6
TGTGCCAGCAGTTCCCCTCCCGTTACCCCTGGGGCCAACGTCCTGACTTTC
CASSSPPVTPGANVLTF
>few|.|TRBV5-1|TRBJ1-5
TGCGCCAGCAGTCTAATCGATTACTCCGGCTATCAGCCCCAGCATTTT
CASSLIDYSGYQPQHF
>.|.|TRBV9|TRBJ2-5
TGTGCCAGCAGCGCCTACGGGACACCCCATCGGGAGACCCAGTACTTC
CASSAYGTPHRETQYF
>.|TRBD2|TRBV6-5|TRBJ2-1
TGTGCCAGCAGGTTGACTAGCGGGGGGGGTGAGCAGTTCTTC
CASRLTSGGGEQFF
>few|.|TRBV4-2|TRBJ1-2
TGTGCCAGCAGTCCCACCGAGGACAGCCTCCGCTATGGCTACACCTTC
CASSPTEDSLRYGYTF
>few|TRBD1|TRBV5-6|TRBJ2-1
TGTGCCAGCAGCCCCCGGGACAGGAGATACAATGAGCAGTTCTTC
CASSPRDRRYNEQFF
>.|TRBD1|TRBV28|TRBJ1-1
TGTGCCAGCAGGCCTGACAGGGTTGAAGCTTTCTTT
CASRPDRVEAFF
>few|.|TRBV28|TRBJ2-5
TGTGCCAGCACCTCCGGGCGGTTCCAAGAGACCCAGTACTTC
CASTSGRFQETQYF
>few|.|TRBV15|TRBJ1-1
TGTGCCACCAGCAGAGATCATGGGGGGGCTGAAGCTTTCTTT
CATSRDHGGAEAFF
>few|.|TRBV2|TRBJ1-1
TGTGCCAGCAGCCAGGAGGCAGATGAAATAACTGAAGCTTTCTTT
CASSQEADEITEAFF
>.|.|TRBV4-2|TRBJ2-1
TGTGCCAGCAGCCCCCGACTAGAGGATGAGCAGTTCTTC
CASSPRLEDEQFF
>few|.|TRBV25-1|TRBJ2-7
TGTGCCAGCAGTGAATCAAGGCAATACGAGCAGTACTTC
CASSESRQYEQYF
>many|TRBD2|TRBV4-3|TRBJ2-3
TGCGCCAGCAGCCAAGATCACCGGACTAGGGAAGATACGCAGTATTTT
CASSQDHRTREDTQYF
>.|TRBD1|TRBV7-9|TRBJ1-1
TGTGCCAGCATCCAGGGACAGGGAGACACTGAAGCTTTCTTT
CASIQGQGDTEAFF
>few|.|TRBV12-3/TRBV12-4|TRBJ1-1
TGTGCCAGCAGTTTGAGGGACGGGAGCACTGAAGCTTTCTTT
CASSLRDGSTEAFF
>few|TRBD2|TRBV7-3|TRBJ2-3
TGTGCCAGCAGCTTAAATCCTAGCGGGGCCCTCAGCACAGATACGCAGTATTTT
CASSLNPSGALSTDTQYF
>few|.|TRBV4-3|TRBJ2-4
TGCGCCAGCAGCCAAGCTTCAAGGGACAAAAACATTCAGTACTTC
CASSQASRDKNIQYF
>.|TRBD2|TRBV7-9|TRBJ2-3
TGTGCCAGCAGCTTGTATAGCGGGGGGAACACAGATACGCAGTATTTT
CASSLYSGGNTDTQYF
>.|TRBD2|TRBV19|TRBJ2-5
TGTGCCACCGGACTAGCGGGGGGCCAAGAGACCCAGTACTTC
CATGLAGGQETQYF